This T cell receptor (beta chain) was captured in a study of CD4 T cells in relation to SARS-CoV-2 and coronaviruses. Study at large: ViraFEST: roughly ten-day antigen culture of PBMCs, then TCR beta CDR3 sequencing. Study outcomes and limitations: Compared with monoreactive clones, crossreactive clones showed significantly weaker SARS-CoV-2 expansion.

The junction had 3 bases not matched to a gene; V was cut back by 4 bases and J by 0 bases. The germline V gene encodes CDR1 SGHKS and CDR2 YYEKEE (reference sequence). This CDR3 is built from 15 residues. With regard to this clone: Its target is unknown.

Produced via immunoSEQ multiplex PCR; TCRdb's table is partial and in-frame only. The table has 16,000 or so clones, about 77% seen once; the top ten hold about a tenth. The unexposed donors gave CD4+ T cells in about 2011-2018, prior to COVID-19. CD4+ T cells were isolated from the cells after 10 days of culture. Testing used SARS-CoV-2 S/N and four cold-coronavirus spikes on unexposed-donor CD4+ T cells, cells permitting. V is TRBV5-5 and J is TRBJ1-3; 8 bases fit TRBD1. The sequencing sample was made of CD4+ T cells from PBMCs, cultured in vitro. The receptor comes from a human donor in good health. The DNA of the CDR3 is TGTGCCAGCAGCCTACAGGGGGTCTCTGGAAACACCATATATTTT. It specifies CASSLQGVSGNTIYF.